These 4 T cell receptor beta chains originate from one sample sequenced in a study of T cell repertoires in cytomegalovirus infection. TCRdb passed the reads through MiXCR, listing each CDR3 protein once. This sample has 70,000 to 75,000 distinct CDR3 sequences, with about 4% found just once. The source material was PBMCs. All receptors derive from a human donor in good health (CMV status not recorded). Some clones in this sample may be carry-over from other donors' samples.

This clonotype was seen repeatedly, ten times or more. In DNA form, the CDR3 reads TGTGCCAGCAGCTTAGGGACAGGGTGGAATTCACCCCTCCACTTT. Protein sequence: CASSLGTGWNSPLHF. J is TRBJ1-6 and V is TRBV7-2; 8 positions match TRBD1. CDR1 and CDR2 (germline): SGHTA, FQGNSA. This CDR3 is 15 amino acids long. J gave up 7 bases and V 1 base, and 3 bases lay outside the gene matches.

This clonotype occurred many times. The chain employs TRBV2 and TRBJ2-1, with TRBD2 matching 9 bases. This CDR3 comprises 15 residues. Looked up from germline, CDR1 is SNHLY and CDR2 is FYNNEI. The J segment lost 8 bases and the V segment lost 2 bases, leaving 7 bases of the junction unmatched. For the CDR3, the DNA is TGTGCCAGCAGTGAATGGGTAGCGGGAGTTGATGAGCAGTTCTTC. It specifies CASSEWVAGVDEQFF.

In its sample, this clonotype was seen many times. The V and J genes are TRBV11-2 and TRBJ2-1; 8 bases are shared with TRBD2. The germline gives CDR1 SGHAT, CDR2 FQNNGV. With V trimmed by 5 bases and J by 2 bases, 8 bases remained unmatched. The CDR3 runs to 16 residues. CDR3 nucleotide sequence: TGTGCCAGCAGCACGCTACCGGGACTAGCCTACAATGAGCAGTTCTTC. This codes for CASSTLPGLAYNEQFF.

This clonotype was recorded many times. V is TRBV7-2 and J is TRBJ2-1, with 12 bases identical to TRBD2. J gave up 1 base and V 1 base, and 8 bases lay outside the gene matches. CDR3 length equals 19 residues. Germline CDR1 is SGHTA and CDR2 is FQGNSA. The CDR3 here is CASSLGTSGGWDSYNEQFF. In DNA, the CDR3 is TGTGCCAGCAGCTTAGGAACTAGCGGGGGGTGGGATTCCTACAATGAGCAGTTCTTC.